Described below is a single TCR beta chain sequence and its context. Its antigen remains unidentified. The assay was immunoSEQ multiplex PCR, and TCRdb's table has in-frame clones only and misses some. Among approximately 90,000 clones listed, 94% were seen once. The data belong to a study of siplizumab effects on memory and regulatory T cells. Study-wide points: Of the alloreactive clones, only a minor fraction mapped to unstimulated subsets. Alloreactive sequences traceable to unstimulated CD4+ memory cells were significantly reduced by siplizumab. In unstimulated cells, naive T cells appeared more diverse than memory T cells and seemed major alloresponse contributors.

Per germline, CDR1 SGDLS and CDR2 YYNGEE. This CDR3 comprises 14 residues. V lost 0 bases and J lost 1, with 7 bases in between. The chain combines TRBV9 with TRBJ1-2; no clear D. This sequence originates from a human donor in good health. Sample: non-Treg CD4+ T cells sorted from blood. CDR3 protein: CASSVDPINYGYTF. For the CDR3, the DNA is TGTGCCAGCAGCGTAGATCCGATTAACTATGGCTACACCTTC.